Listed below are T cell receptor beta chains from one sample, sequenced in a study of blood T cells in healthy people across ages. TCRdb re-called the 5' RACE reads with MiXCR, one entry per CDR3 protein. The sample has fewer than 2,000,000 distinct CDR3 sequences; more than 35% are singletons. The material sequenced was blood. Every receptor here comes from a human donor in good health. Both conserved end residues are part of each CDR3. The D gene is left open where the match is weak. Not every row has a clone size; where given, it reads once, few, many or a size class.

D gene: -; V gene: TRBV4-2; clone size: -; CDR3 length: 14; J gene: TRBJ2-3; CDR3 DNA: TGTGCCAGCAGCCAACCTATAGGGGCAGATACGCAGTATTTT; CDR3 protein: CASSQPIGADTQYF
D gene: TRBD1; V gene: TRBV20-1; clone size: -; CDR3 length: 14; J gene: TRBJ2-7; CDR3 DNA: TGCAGTCCTAATGACCTGACAGGGAGAAACAAGCAGTACTTC; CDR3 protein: CSPNDLTGRNKQYF
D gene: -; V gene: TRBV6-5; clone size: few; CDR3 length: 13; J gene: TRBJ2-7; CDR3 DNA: TGTGCCAGCAGCCCGGACTTTGATAGTGAGCAGTACTTC; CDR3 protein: CASSPDFDSEQYF
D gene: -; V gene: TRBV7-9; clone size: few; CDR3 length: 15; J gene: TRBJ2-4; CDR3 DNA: TGTGCCAGCAGCAGGAACGAGGAGGAAAACCCCAAGAAGGACTTC; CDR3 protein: CASSRNEEENPKKDF
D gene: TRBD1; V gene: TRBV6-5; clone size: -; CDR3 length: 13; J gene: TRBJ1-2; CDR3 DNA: TGTGCCAGCAGTAAGACAGGGGGATATGGCTACACCTTC; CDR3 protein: CASSKTGGYGYTF
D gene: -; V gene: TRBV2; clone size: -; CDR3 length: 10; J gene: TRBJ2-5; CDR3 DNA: TGTGCCAGCCTAAGAGAGACCCAGTACTTC; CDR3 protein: CASLRETQYF
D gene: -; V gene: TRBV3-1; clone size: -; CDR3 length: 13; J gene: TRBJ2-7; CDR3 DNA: TGTGCCAGCAGCCAAGATCAGAGGTACGAGCAGTACTTC; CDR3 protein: CASSQDQRYEQYF
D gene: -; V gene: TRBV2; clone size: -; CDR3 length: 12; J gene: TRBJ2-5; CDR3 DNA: TGTGCCAGCAAAGACGACCCAGAGACCCAGTACTTC; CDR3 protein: CASKDDPETQYF
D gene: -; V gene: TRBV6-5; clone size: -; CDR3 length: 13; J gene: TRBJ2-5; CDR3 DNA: TGTGCCAGCAGTTATCGGGGGAGAGAGAGCCAGTACTTC; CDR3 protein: CASSYRGRESQYF
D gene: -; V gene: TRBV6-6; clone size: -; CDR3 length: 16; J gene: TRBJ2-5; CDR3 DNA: TGCGCCAGCAGTTATGAGTTTGGGGGGTACCAAGAGACCCAGTACTTC; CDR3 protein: CASSYEFGGYQETQYF
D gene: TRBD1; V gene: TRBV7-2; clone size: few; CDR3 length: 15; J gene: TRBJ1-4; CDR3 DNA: TGTGCCAGCAGCCGACACCACAGGGGTATGGACAAACTGTTTTTT; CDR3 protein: CASSRHHRGMDKLFF
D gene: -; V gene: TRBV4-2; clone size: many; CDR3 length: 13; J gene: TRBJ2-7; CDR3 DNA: TGTGCCAGCAGCCAGGCTCTTCCGCGGGAGCAGTACTTC; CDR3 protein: CASSQALPREQYF
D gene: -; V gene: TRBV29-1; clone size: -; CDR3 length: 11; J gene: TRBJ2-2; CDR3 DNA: TGCAGCGTTGTTGGTCTCGGGGAGCTGTTTTTT; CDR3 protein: CSVVGLGELFF
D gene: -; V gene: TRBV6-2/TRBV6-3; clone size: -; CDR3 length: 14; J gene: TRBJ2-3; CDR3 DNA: TGTGCCAGCACCATGGCTCGCCGCACAGATACGCAGTATTTT; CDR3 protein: CASTMARRTDTQYF
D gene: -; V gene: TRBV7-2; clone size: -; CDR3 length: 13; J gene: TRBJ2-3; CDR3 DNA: TGTGCCAGCAGCATTGACAGAGAAGATACGCAGTATTTT; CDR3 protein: CASSIDREDTQYF
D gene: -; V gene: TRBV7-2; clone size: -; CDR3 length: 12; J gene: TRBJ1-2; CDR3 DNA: TGTGCCAGCAGCCTCGACACAAATGGCTACACCTTC; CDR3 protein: CASSLDTNGYTF
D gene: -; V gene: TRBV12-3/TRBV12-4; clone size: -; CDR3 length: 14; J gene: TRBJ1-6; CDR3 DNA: TGTGCCAGCAGTTTAATCGGGTGGGATTCACCCCTCCACTTT; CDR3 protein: CASSLIGWDSPLHF
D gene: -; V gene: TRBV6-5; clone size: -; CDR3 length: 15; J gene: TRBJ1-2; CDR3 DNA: TGTGCCAGCAGTTACCGGTCTGGTAGAGTCTATGGCTACACCTTC; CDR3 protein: CASSYRSGRVYGYTF
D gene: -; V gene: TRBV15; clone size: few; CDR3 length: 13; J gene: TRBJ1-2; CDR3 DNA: TGTGCCACCAGCAGTGCAGGGAACTATGGCTACACCTTC; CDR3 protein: CATSSAGNYGYTF
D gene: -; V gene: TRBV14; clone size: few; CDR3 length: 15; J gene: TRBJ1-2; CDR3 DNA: TGTGCCAGCAGCCAAGAAGTAGGGATCTCTTATGGCTACACCTTC; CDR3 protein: CASSQEVGISYGYTF
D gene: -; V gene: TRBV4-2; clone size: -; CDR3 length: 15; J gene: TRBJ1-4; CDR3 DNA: TGTGCCAGCAGCGGAGACTGGGGAGCTAATGAAAAACTGTTTTTT; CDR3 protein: CASSGDWGANEKLFF
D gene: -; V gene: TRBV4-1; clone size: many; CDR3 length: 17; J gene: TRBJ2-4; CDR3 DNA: TGCGCCAGCAGCCAAGACCCTAGGGGGAACTACAAAAACATTCAGTACTTC; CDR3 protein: CASSQDPRGNYKNIQYF
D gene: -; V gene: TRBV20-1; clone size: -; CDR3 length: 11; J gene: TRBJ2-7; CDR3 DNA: TGCAGTGCTAGGCCTGGACTTCAACAGTACTTC; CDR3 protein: CSARPGLQQYF
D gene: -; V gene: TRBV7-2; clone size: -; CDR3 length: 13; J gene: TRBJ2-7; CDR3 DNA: TGTGCCAGCAGATTTGCTAGTAATTACGAGCAGTACTTC; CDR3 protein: CASRFASNYEQYF
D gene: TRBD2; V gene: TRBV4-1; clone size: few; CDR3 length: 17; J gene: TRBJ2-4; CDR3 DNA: TGCGCCAGCAGCCAGAGATCGAAACAGGGCCGGGGGGGAATTCAGTACTTC; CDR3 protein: CASSQRSKQGRGGIQYF
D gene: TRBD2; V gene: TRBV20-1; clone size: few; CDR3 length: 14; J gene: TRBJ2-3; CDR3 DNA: TGCAGTGCTAGAATAGCGGGGATCACAGATACGCAGTATTTT; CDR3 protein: CSARIAGITDTQYF
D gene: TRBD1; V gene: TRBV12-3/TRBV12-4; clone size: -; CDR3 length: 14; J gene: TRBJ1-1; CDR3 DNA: TGTGCCAGCAGTAATGGACAGGGGCGAACTGAAGCTTTCTTT; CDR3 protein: CASSNGQGRTEAFF
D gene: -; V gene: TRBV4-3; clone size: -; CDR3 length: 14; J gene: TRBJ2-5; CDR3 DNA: TGCGCCAGCAGCCAAGATGAGTTTGGGGAGACCCAGTACTTC; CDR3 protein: CASSQDEFGETQYF
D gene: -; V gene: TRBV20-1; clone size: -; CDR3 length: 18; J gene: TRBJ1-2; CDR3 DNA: TGCAGTGCTAGAGATTTCAGAGGACGGCCCATAGCTAACTATGGCTACACCTTC; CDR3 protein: CSARDFRGRPIANYGYTF
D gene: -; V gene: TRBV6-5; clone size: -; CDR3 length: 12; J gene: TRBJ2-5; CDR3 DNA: TGTGCCTCCACAGGGCCCCAAGAGACCCAGTACTTC; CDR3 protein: CASTGPQETQYF
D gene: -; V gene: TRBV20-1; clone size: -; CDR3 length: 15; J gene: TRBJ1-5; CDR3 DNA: TGCAGTGCCGCCAAGATAGGGGGGATCGGGCAGCCCCAGCATTTT; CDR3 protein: CSAAKIGGIGQPQHF
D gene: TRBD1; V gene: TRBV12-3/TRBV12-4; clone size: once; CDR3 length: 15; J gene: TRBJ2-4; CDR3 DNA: TGTGCCAGCAGGGATACCGGGACAGGGGGCCGAGAGCAGTACTTC; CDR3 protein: CASRDTGTGGREQYF
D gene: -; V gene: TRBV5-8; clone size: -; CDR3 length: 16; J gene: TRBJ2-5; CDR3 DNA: TGTGCCAGCAGCTTGGTAAGGCGGACAGCTAAAGAGACCCAGTACTTC; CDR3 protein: CASSLVRRTAKETQYF
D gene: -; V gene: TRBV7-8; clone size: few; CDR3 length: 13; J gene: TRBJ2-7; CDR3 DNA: TGTGCCAGCAGCTCTGTCCGGGGAAACGAGCAGTACTTC; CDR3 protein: CASSSVRGNEQYF
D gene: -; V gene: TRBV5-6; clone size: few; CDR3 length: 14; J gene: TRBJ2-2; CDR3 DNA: TGTGCCAGCAGCATCGGACAGACCACCGGGGAGCTGTTTTTT; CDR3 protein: CASSIGQTTGELFF
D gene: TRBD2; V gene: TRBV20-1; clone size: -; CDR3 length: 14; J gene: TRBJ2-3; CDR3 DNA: TGCAGTGCCCAAGGAGCGGGGAGCACAGATACGCAGTATTTT; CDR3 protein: CSAQGAGSTDTQYF
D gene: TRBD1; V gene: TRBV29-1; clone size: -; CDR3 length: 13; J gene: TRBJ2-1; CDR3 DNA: TGCAGCGCTAAGACAGGGGGGGACAATGAGCAGTTCTTC; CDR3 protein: CSAKTGGDNEQFF
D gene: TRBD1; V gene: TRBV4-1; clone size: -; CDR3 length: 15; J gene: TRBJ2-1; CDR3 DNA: TGCGCCAGCAGCCAAGGGACAGGTATTAAGGGTGAGCAGTTCTTC; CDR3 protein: CASSQGTGIKGEQFF
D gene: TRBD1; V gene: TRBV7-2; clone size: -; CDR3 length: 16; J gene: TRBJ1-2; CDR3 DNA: TGTGCCAGCAGCATGAGACCCGGGACAGGGACGGATGGCTACACCTTC; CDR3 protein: CASSMRPGTGTDGYTF
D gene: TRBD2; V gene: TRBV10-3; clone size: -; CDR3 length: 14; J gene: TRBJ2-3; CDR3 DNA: TGTGCCATCAGTGCGGGGGGTCCTGGGGATCCGCAGTATTTT; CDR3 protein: CAISAGGPGDPQYF
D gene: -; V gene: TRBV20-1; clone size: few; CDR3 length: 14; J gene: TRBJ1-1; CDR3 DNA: TGCAGTGCTAGAGATGATGGGAGGCAGGGTGAAGCTTTCTTT; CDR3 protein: CSARDDGRQGEAFF
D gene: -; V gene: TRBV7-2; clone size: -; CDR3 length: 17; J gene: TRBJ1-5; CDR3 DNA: TGTGCCAGCAGCTTAAAGGGGGGGGACACACGGTCCCAGCCCCAGCATTTT; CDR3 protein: CASSLKGGDTRSQPQHF
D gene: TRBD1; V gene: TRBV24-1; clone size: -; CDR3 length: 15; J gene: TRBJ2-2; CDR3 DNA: TGTGCCGCCGGGCAGGGGGCGCCGAACACCGGGGAGCGGTTTTTT; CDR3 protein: CAAGQGAPNTGERFF
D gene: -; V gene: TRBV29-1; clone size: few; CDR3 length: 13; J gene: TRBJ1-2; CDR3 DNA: TGCAGCGCGGGTCATGACAGCCCCTATGGCTACACCTTC; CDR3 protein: CSAGHDSPYGYTF
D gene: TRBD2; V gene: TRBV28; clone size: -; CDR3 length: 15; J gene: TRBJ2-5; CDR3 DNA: TGTGCCAGCGGTCTCGTAGCGGGGGGGGAAGAGACCCAGTACTTC; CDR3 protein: CASGLVAGGEETQYF
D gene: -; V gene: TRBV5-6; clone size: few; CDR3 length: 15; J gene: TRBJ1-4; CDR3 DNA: TGTGCCAGCAGCCTATCCAGGGGTTCGGTTGAAAAACTGTTTTTT; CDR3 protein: CASSLSRGSVEKLFF
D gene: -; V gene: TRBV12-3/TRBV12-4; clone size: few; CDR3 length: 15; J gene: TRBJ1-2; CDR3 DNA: TGTGCCAGCAGTTTAGGGGGCGGATCGGGTAATGGCTACACCTTC; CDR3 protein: CASSLGGGSGNGYTF
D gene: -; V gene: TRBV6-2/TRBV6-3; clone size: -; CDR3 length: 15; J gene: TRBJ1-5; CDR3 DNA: TGTGCCAGCAGTTATCTGGGACTTCCCAATCAGCCCCAGCATTTT; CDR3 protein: CASSYLGLPNQPQHF
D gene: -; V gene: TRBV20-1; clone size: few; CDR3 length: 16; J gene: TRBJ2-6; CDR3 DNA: TGCAGTGCTAGAGTACAGGGCGGGTCTGGGGCCAACGTCCTGACTTTC; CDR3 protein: CSARVQGGSGANVLTF
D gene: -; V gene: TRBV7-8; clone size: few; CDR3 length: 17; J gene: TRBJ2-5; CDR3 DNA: TGTGCCAGCAGCTTAACCGGCCCCAGGACAGTCCAAGAGACCCAGTACTTC; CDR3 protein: CASSLTGPRTVQETQYF
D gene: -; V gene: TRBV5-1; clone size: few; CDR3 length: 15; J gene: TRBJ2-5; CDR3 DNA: TGCGCCAGCAGCTCGGGACCTGGTGGAGGAGAGACCCAGTACTTC; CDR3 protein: CASSSGPGGGETQYF
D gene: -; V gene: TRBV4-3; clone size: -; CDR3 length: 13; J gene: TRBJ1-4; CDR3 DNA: TGCGCCAGCAGCCAAATACGGCGGGAAAAACTGTTTTTT; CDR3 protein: CASSQIRREKLFF